This T cell receptor (beta chain) appears in the sequencing data of a study of CD8+CD57+ T cells in acquired aplastic anemia. This clonotype was counted ten times or more. What it binds is unknown. Those patients picked for sequencing had displayed CD8+CD57+ cell expansion on flow cytometry. Prior therapy had not been administered to any patient at the time of blood sampling. Germline CDR1 is ENHRY and CDR2 is SYGVKD. The CDR3 is made up of 14 amino acids. V was pared by 4 bases and J by 5 bases, with 9 bases between. The study, taken as a whole, reports: Between patients and controls, around 30 CD8+ CDR3 sequences were found in common.

Genomic DNA, serving as template, underwent TCR beta VDJ and CDR3 profiling. One entry per CDR3 protein, called by TCRdb with MiXCR from the reads. The table lists 450,000 to 600,000 distinct CDR3 sequences, around a third of them singletons. The receptor was derived from a human donor with aplastic anemia. The V gene is TRBV10-3, the J gene TRBJ1-6; D unclear. Sequenced sample: sorted CD4+, CD8+, or CD8+CD57+ T cells (not recorded which) from PBMCs. CDR3 amino acids: CAISAGLNNSPLHF. The CDR3 DNA is TGTGCCATCAGTGCAGGACTGAATAATTCACCCCTCCACTTT.